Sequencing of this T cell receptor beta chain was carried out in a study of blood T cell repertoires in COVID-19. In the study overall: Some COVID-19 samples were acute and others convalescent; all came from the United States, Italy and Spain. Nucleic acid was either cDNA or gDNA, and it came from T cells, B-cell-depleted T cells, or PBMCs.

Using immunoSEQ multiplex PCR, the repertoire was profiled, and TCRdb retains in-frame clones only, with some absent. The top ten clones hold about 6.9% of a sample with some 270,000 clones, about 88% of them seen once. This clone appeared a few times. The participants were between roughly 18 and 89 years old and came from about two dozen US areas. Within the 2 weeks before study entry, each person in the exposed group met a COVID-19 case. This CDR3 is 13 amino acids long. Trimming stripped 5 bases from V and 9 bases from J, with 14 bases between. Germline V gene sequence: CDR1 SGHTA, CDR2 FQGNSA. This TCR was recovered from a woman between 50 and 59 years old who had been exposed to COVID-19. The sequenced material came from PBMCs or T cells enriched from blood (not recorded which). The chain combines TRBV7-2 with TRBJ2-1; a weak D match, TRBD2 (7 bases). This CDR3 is CASSVRGGAEQFF. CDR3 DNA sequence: TGTGCCAGCAGCGTTAGGGGGGGGGCTGAGCAGTTCTTC.